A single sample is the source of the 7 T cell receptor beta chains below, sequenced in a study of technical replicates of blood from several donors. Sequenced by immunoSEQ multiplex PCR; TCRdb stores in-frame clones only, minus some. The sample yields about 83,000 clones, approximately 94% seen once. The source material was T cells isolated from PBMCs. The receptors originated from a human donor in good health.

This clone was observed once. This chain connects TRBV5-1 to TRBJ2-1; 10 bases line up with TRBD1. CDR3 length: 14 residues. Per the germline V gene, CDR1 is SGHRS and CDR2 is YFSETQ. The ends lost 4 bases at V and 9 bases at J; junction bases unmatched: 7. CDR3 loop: CASSRGQGLTEQFF. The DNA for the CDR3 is TGCGCCAGCAGCAGGGGACAGGGGTTGACTGAGCAGTTCTTC.

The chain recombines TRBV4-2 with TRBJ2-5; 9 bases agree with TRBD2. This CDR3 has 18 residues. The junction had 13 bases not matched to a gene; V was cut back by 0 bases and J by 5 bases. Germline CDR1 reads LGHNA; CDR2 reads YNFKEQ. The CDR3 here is CASSQDGGLRREGETQYF. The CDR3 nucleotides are TGTGCCAGCAGCCAAGATGGGGGTCTCCGGCGGGAGGGCGAGACCCAGTACTTC.

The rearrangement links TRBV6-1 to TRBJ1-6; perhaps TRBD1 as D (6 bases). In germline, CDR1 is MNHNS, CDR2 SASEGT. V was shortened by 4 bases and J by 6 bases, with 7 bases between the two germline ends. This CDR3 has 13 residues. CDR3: CASSGTVNSPLHF. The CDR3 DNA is TGTGCCAGCAGTGGGACAGTTAATTCACCCCTCCACTTT.

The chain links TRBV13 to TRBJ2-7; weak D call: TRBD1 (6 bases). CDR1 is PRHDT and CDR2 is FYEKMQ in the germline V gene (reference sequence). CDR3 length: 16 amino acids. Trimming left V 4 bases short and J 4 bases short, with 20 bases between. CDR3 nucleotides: TGTGCCAGCAGCTCGTTGACAGGACGAGGACCATACGAGCAGTACTTC. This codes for CASSSLTGRGPYEQYF.

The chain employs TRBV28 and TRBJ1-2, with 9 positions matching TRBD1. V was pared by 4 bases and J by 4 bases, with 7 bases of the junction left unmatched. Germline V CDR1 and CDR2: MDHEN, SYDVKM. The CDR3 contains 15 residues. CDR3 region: CASSSTGQGTYGYTF. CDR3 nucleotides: TGTGCCAGCAGTTCGACGGGACAGGGTACCTATGGCTACACCTTC.

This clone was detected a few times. CDR3 bases: TGTGCCAGCAGTGACTCCGGAGGGCTTGGGGCCAACGTCCTGACTTTC. Translated: CASSDSGGLGANVLTF. This chain uses TRBV6-4 with TRBJ2-6, with D possibly being TRBD2 (6 bases). Deletions cut 0 bases from V and 3 bases from J, with 9 bases between. The CDR3 is 16 residues long. Germline loops: CDR1 MRHNA, CDR2 SNTAGT.

In DNA, the CDR3 is TGTGCCAGCAGCGTGACAGGGAAGGCTAGCACAGATACGCAGTATTTT. Its translation is CASSVTGKASTDTQYF. The chain couples TRBV5-8 to TRBJ2-3; the match to TRBD1 covers 7 bases. The V and J ends lost 4 bases and 0 bases, in that order; junction bases with no gene match: 8. Germline V gene sequence: CDR1 SGHTS, CDR2 YDEGEE. The CDR3 is 16 residues long.